The T cell receptor (beta chain) described here comes from a study of OX40 agonist ivuxolimab in advanced cancers. Study-level results: Partial responders at 0.1-3.0 mg/kg showed near-lowest clonal expansion.

As concerns this clone: Antigen: not known.

Baseline was the first blood sampling point, followed by cycle 4 day 1 and cycle 7 day 1. Only in-frame clones appear in the TCRdb table, and some are missing; sequencing was by immunoSEQ multiplex PCR. This sample has about 80,000 clones, with 85% to 95% found just once. The CDR3 sequence is 17 residues long. V was trimmed by 1 base and J by 6 bases, leaving 19 bases between them. Germline V gene lookup returns CDR1 LNHDA and CDR2 SQIVND (reference sequence). This clonotype was sampled from an adult with an advanced solid tumor such as melanoma, head and neck, liver or kidney cancer. The rearrangement uses TRBV19 and TRBJ1-5; maybe TRBD1 (5 bases). This material consisted of CD4+ or CD8+ T cells sorted from blood, taken in a trial of the OX40 agonist ivuxolimab. CDR3 coding DNA: TGTGCCAGTAGTATAGTACTGGGGCAGGGAGGATTTCAGCCCCAGCATTTT. Residues: CASSIVLGQGGFQPQHF.